The 25 T cell receptor beta chains below come from one sample, sequenced in a study of control samples from healthy donors and cancer patients. Sequencing used immunoSEQ multiplex PCR; TCRdb keeps in-frame clones, though not all of them. The sample consists of around 48,000 clones, nearly 95% of them appearing once. The sample was PBMCs. All receptors derive from a woman in her fifties or sixties with head and neck cancer.

This chain links TRBV6-5 with TRBJ2-5, with D perhaps TRBD2 (5 bases). The V end lost 6 bases, the J end lost 5 bases, and 13 bases lay between the germline ends. Germline CDR1 is MNHEY and CDR2 is SVGAGI. The CDR3 runs to 13 residues. CDR3 in DNA: TGTGCCAGCAGCCCCGGAGGAAAGGAGACCCAGTACTTC. Translated, it gives CASSPGGKETQYF.

The chain couples TRBV29-1 to TRBJ1-1; 10 nucleotides line up with TRBD1. From germline, CDR1 is SQVTM and CDR2 ANQGSEA. CDR3 length: 16 amino acids. After removal of 0 bases from V and 4 bases from J, the junction contained 8 bases not matched to a gene. In nucleotides, the CDR3 is TGCAGCGTTGAAGACCCTGGGACAGGGGTAAGCACTGAAGCTTTCTTT. Its protein is CSVEDPGTGVSTEAFF.

The rearrangement joins TRBV6-6 to TRBJ2-2; D gene uncertain. V was cut by 4 bases and J by 1 base, with 4 bases left in between. This CDR3 has 13 residues. Germline-derived CDR1 and CDR2 are MNHNY and SVGAGI (reference sequence). The CDR3: CASSFGNTGELFF. The CDR3, as DNA: TGTGCCAGCAGTTTTGGGAACACCGGGGAGCTGTTTTTT.

The chain is built from TRBV18 and TRBJ1-2; D uncertain. V gave up 2 bases and J gave up 2 bases, with 9 bases separating them. Germline CDR1 reads KGHSH; CDR2 reads LQKENI. The CDR3 spans 14 residues. CDR3 sequence: CASSPETLNYGYTF. DNA of the CDR3: TGTGCCAGCTCACCAGAGACTTTGAACTATGGCTACACCTTC.

The chain couples TRBV29-1 to TRBJ2-1; D call uncertain. Germline V gene sequence: CDR1 SQVTM, CDR2 ANQGSEA. The V end was cut by 6 bases, the J end by 3 bases, with 15 bases between. CDR3 length: 14 amino acids. The CDR3 loop reads CSVPEGFYYNEQFF. CDR3 sequence (DNA): TGCAGCGTCCCCGAAGGGTTTTACTACAATGAGCAGTTCTTC.

The rearrangement links TRBV19 to TRBJ2-7, with TRBD1 identical over 9 bases. The CDR3 is 14 amino acids. The V and J ends lost 5 bases and 3 bases, in that order; junction bases with no gene match: 5. Germline CDR1 and CDR2: LNHDA and SQIVND (reference sequence). The CDR3 region is CASSRTGGLYEQYF. For the CDR3, the DNA is TGTGCCAGTAGTCGTACAGGGGGCCTCTACGAGCAGTACTTC.

The rearrangement uses TRBV2 and TRBJ1-5, with D possibly TRBD1 on 5 matching bases. The germline CDR1 and CDR2 sequences are SNHLY and FYNNEI. The V end was cut by 1 base, the J end by 6 bases, with 10 bases between. This CDR3 has 14 amino acids. DNA of the CDR3: TGTGCCAGCAGTGAAGGGCAGGGTGGTCAGCCCCAGCATTTT. It translates to CASSEGQGGQPQHF.

This chain joins TRBV6-5 and TRBJ1-2; 12 positions match TRBD1. V dropped 6 bases and J dropped 4; count of bases not matched to a gene: 6. From germline, CDR1 is MNHEY and CDR2 SVGAGI. CDR3 length: 15 residues. Written as DNA, the CDR3 is TGTGCCAGCAGGACGGGACAGGGGGCGGGCTATGGCTACACCTTC. This translates into CASRTGQGAGYGYTF.

The CDR3 sequence: CASSLSTSQQETQYF. DNA of the CDR3: TGCGCCAGCAGCTTGTCGACTAGCCAACAAGAGACCCAGTACTTC. The gene calls are TRBV5-1 and TRBJ2-5; 7 bases match TRBD2. V shed 1 base and J 2 bases; nucleotides not matched to a gene: 5. The CDR3 spans 15 residues. Germline-derived CDR1 and CDR2 are SGHRS and YFSETQ.

The chain is built from TRBV4-1 and TRBJ1-4; D ambiguous. The CDR3 runs to 11 residues. Germline CDR1 is MGHRA and CDR2 is YSYEKL. The V and J ends lost 0 bases and 11 bases respectively, with 4 bases between them. In nucleotides, the CDR3 is TGCGCCAGCAGCCAAGACGGGAAACTGTTTTTT. It translates to CASSQDGKLFF.

The chain is built from TRBV5-1 and TRBJ1-4, with D hard to call. CDR3 length: 13 residues. Per the germline V gene, CDR1 is SGHRS and CDR2 is YFSETQ. Trimming stripped 0 bases from V and 4 bases from J, with 4 bases between. The CDR3 is CASSLAGNEKLFF. CDR3 DNA sequence: TGCGCCAGCAGCTTGGCCGGTAATGAAAAACTGTTTTTT. Full variable domain (remainder filled in from reference TRBV5-1 and TRBJ1-4): KAGVTQTPRYLIKTRGQQVTLSCSPISGHRSVSWYQQTPGQGLQFLFEYFSETQRNKGNFPGRFSGRQFSNSRSEMNVSTLELGDSALYLCASSLAGNEKLFFGSGTQLSVL.

This clone was detected once. This chain joins TRBV5-4 and TRBJ1-3, with D maybe TRBD1 (5 bases). Trimming pared 3 bases from V and 4 bases from J, leaving 14 bases between. This CDR3 is built from 15 residues. CDR1 is SGHNT, CDR2 YYREEE, per germline (reference sequence). The CDR3 sequence is CASSSVPGGGNTIYF. The CDR3 DNA is TGTGCCAGCAGCTCGGTACCCGGGGGAGGAAACACCATATATTTT.

The chain combines TRBV9 with TRBJ2-7, with a weak D call TRBD1 (5 bases). Trimming took 0 bases from V and 0 from J, leaving 13 bases between them. The CDR3 loop spans 16 amino acids. Germline V lookup: CDR1 SGDLS, CDR2 YYNGEE. This chain's CDR3 is CASSVADSRSSYEQYF. CDR3 nucleotides: TGTGCCAGCAGCGTAGCCGACAGCAGGAGCTCCTACGAGCAGTACTTC. The full variable domain, its missing parts supplied by reference TRBV9 and TRBJ2-7, is DSGVTQTPKHLITATGQRVTLRCSPRSGDLSVYWYQQSLDQGLQFLIQYYNGEERAKGNILERFSAQQFPDLHSELNLSSLELGDSALYFCASSVADSRSSYEQYFGPGTRLTVT.

This rearrangement joins TRBV3-1 (or the pseudogene TRBV3-2) to TRBJ1-6, with 10 bases lining up with TRBD1. CDR3 size: 15 residues. Germline V gene data show CDR1 as LGHDT and CDR2 as YNNKEL (reference sequence). The J segment lost 7 bases and the V segment lost 4 bases, leaving 4 bases of the junction unmatched. This CDR3 reads CASSRQTGGNSPLHF. The CDR3 nucleotides are TGTGCCAGCAGCCGTCAGACAGGGGGCAATTCACCCCTCCACTTT.

J is TRBJ1-2 and V is TRBV28; D unclear. The CDR3 has 16 residues. V was trimmed by 3 bases and J by 3 bases, leaving 17 bases between them. Germline CDR1 is MDHEN and CDR2 is SYDVKM. The CDR3 spells CASSFIGTPRDYGYTF. The CDR3 DNA sequence: TGTGCCAGCAGTTTTATAGGCACCCCACGTGACTATGGCTACACCTTC.

This chain uses TRBV5-1 with TRBJ2-1, with a possible D match to TRBD2 (5 bases). CDR1 is SGHRS, CDR2 YFSETQ, per germline. The CDR3 totals 14 residues. Trimming took 9 bases from V and 3 from J, leaving 16 bases between them. This CDR3 reads CATQDGGFYNEQFF. The CDR3 DNA sequence: TGCGCCACCCAGGACGGCGGGTTCTACAATGAGCAGTTCTTC.

The CDR3 loop is CASSIPRDRIRSNQPQHF. The CDR3 region has the DNA TGTGCCAGTAGTATACCCCGGGACAGAATTCGTAGCAATCAGCCCCAGCATTTT. The V and J genes are TRBV19 and TRBJ1-5; 7 bases line up with TRBD1. The CDR3 is made up of 18 amino acids. With 2 bases clipped from V and 0 bases from J, the junction kept 10 bases outside the gene matches. The germline V gene has CDR1 LNHDA and CDR2 SQIVND (reference sequence).

This chain uses TRBV24-1 with TRBJ2-3; D unresolved. The CDR3 has 14 residues. CDR1 and CDR2 from the germline V gene are KGHDR and SFDVKD. Between the trimmed V and J ends, which lost 2 bases and 2 bases, there was a span of 7 bases. CDR3 sequence (DNA): TGTGCCACCAGTGATTCCGGAGTCACAGATACGCAGTATTTT. Translation gives CATSDSGVTDTQYF.

The V and J genes are TRBV7-9 and TRBJ2-1; no reliable D call. Looked up from germline, CDR1 is SEHNR and CDR2 is FQNEAQ (reference sequence). The CDR3 spans 12 residues. V was clipped by 7 bases and J by 8 bases, with 12 bases between them. The CDR3, as DNA: TGTGCCAGCACCAATTGGTGGGATGAGCAGTTCTTC. Amino acids: CASTNWWDEQFF.

The chain is built from TRBV3-1 (or the pseudogene TRBV3-2) and TRBJ1-1; D not resolved. Looked up from germline, CDR1 is LGHDT and CDR2 is YNNKEL (reference sequence). This CDR3 comprises 13 residues. With 6 bases removed from V and 1 base from J, the gap between germline ends came to 9 bases. CDR3 DNA sequence: TGTGCCAGCAGGGAGGGAAGGAACACTGAAGCTTTCTTT. The encoded protein is CASREGRNTEAFF.

The rearrangement joins TRBV25-1 to TRBJ1-1; TRBD1 is a possible D gene (5 bases). Germline V gene data show CDR1 as MGHDK and CDR2 as SYGVNS. V lost 2 bases and J 5 bases, leaving 12 bases between the germline ends. The CDR3 has 14 amino acids. The CDR3 protein is CASSENKGATEAFF. Here the CDR3 DNA reads TGTGCCAGCAGTGAAAACAAAGGGGCGACTGAAGCTTTCTTT.

In its sample, this clone was seen once. The chain employs TRBV30 and TRBJ1-6; D unclear. This CDR3 has 13 amino acids. From germline, CDR1 is GTSNPN and CDR2 SVGIG (reference sequence). V lost 2 bases and J lost 9, with 11 bases in between. The CDR3 DNA reads as TGTGCCTGGAGTCTAGAGGAGGGTTCACCCCTCCACTTT. It yields the protein CAWSLEEGSPLHF.

V gene TRBV11-2 combines with J gene TRBJ1-1, with no clear D. Trimming took off 4 bases at V and 3 bases at J, with 12 bases between the two ends. Germline V gene sequence: CDR1 SGHAT, CDR2 FQNNGV. The CDR3 has 14 amino acids. CDR3 sequence: CASSSTDDDTEAFF. In nucleotides, the CDR3 is TGTGCCAGCAGCTCGACGGACGATGACACTGAAGCTTTCTTT. Full variable domain (remainder filled in from reference TRBV11-2 and TRBJ1-1): EAGVAQSPRYKIIEKRQSVAFWCNPISGHATLYWYQQILGQGPKLLIQFQNNGVVDDSQLPKDRFSAERLKGVDSTLKIQPAKLEDSAVYLCASSSTDDDTEAFFGQGTRLTVV.

The V call is TRBV5-4, the J call TRBJ2-1; 9 bases are a match to TRBD2. The V and J ends lost 5 bases and 5 bases, in that order; junction bases with no gene match: 8. Germline V gene sequence: CDR1 SGHNT, CDR2 YYREEE (reference sequence). CDR3 length: 15 amino acids. CDR3 in amino acids: CASSSLAGSDNEQFF. CDR3 coding DNA: TGTGCCAGCAGTTCCCTAGCGGGAAGTGACAATGAGCAGTTCTTC.

The J gene is TRBJ1-3, the V gene TRBV21-1; no DNA check was done on the table's D call, TRBD1. TRBV21-1 is termed a pseudogene. This CDR3 has 15 residues. CDR3 coding DNA: TGTGCCAGCAGCAATGCACAGGGCTCTGGAAACACCATATATTTT. Protein: CASSNAQGSGNTIYF.